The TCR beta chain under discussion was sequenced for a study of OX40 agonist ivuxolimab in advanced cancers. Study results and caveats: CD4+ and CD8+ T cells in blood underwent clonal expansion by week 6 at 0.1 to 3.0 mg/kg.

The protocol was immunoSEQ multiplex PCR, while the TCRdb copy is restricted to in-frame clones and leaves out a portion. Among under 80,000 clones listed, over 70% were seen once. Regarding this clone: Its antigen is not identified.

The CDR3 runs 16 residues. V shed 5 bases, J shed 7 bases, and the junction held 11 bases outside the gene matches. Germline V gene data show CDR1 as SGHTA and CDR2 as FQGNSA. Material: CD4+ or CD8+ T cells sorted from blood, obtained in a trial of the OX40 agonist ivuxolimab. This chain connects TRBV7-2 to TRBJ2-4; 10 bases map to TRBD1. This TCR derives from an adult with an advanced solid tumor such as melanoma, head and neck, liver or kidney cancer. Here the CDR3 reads CASSISTGGGSNIQYF. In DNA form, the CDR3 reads TGTGCCAGCAGCATTTCGACAGGGGGCGGTAGTAACATTCAGTACTTC.